This is a list of T cell receptor beta chains from one sample in a study of cytomegalovirus exposure and HLA in healthy donors. The method was immunoSEQ multiplex PCR; TCRdb's version includes in-frame clones alone and lacks a portion of them. Altogether approximately 100,000 clones are present, approximately 68% being singletons, with the ten largest covering about 4.4%. Material: PBMCs. Receptor source: a woman under 30 in good health and CMV-seropositive. Both conserved end residues are part of each CDR3. D genes are given only for firm matches. Clone size, where shown, is once, few, many, or a class for clones that have expanded.

D gene: -; clone size: -; J gene: TRBJ2-2; V gene: TRBV19; CDR3 length: 17; CDR3 DNA: TGTGCCAGTAGTCGCCAACAGGGTCTATCGAGCACCGGGGAGCTGTTTTTT; CDR3 protein: CASSRQQGLSSTGELFF
D gene: -; clone size: -; J gene: TRBJ2-7; V gene: TRBV28; CDR3 length: 11; CDR3 DNA: TGTGCCAGCGGGGCTGTTGGAGAGCAGTACTTC; CDR3 protein: CASGAVGEQYF
D gene: -; clone size: -; J gene: TRBJ1-3; V gene: TRBV4-3; CDR3 length: 15; CDR3 DNA: TGCGCCAGCAGCCTCTCCAGGGTACCTGGAAACACCATATATTTT; CDR3 protein: CASSLSRVPGNTIYF
D gene: -; clone size: once; J gene: TRBJ2-2; V gene: TRBV16; CDR3 length: 13; CDR3 DNA: TGTGCCAGCAGCCAATCCAGGCCCGGGGAGCTGTTTTTT; CDR3 protein: CASSQSRPGELFF
D gene: -; clone size: -; J gene: TRBJ1-5; V gene: TRBV5-5; CDR3 length: 14; CDR3 DNA: TGTGCCAGCAGCTTGGATCGGGGGAATCAGCCCCAGCATTTT; CDR3 protein: CASSLDRGNQPQHF
D gene: -; clone size: -; J gene: TRBJ2-1; V gene: TRBV2; CDR3 length: 11; CDR3 DNA: TGTGCCAGCATGTCGGGGACACGGCAGTTCTTC; CDR3 protein: CASMSGTRQFF
D gene: TRBD1; clone size: -; J gene: TRBJ2-7; V gene: TRBV30; CDR3 length: 14; CDR3 DNA: TGTGCCTGGAGGAGGGGGACAGGCCCCTACGAGCAGTACTTC; CDR3 protein: CAWRRGTGPYEQYF
D gene: TRBD1; clone size: -; J gene: TRBJ1-5; V gene: TRBV2; CDR3 length: 14; CDR3 DNA: TGTGCCAGCAGTCCCGACAGGGGGGATCAGCCCCAGCATTTT; CDR3 protein: CASSPDRGDQPQHF
D gene: TRBD2; clone size: -; J gene: TRBJ2-1; V gene: TRBV2; CDR3 length: 15; CDR3 DNA: TGTGCCAGCAGTGAGGGACTAGCGGGAGACAGTGAGCAGTTCTTC; CDR3 protein: CASSEGLAGDSEQFF
D gene: -; clone size: -; J gene: TRBJ1-2; V gene: TRBV6-1; CDR3 length: 15; CDR3 DNA: TGTGCCACCTACTTACCGCGCTTCGCCGGCTATGGCTACACCTTC; CDR3 protein: CATYLPRFAGYGYTF
D gene: TRBD2; clone size: -; J gene: TRBJ2-4; V gene: TRBV27; CDR3 length: 14; CDR3 DNA: TGTGCCAGCAACCTCGGGGGGGGAGTGGGGATTCAGTACTTC; CDR3 protein: CASNLGGGVGIQYF
D gene: -; clone size: -; J gene: TRBJ2-7; V gene: TRBV27; CDR3 length: 15; CDR3 DNA: TGTGCCAGCATGGTGTTTAGCGGCCTCTCCTACGAGCAGTACTTC; CDR3 protein: CASMVFSGLSYEQYF
D gene: -; clone size: few; J gene: TRBJ2-3; V gene: TRBV4-3; CDR3 length: 13; CDR3 DNA: TGCGCCAGCAGCCAAGATCTTGCGGATACGCAGTATTTT; CDR3 protein: CASSQDLADTQYF
D gene: TRBD2; clone size: few; J gene: TRBJ2-7; V gene: TRBV7-3; CDR3 length: 15; CDR3 DNA: TGTGCCAGCAGCTTAGGACTAGCGGGAAGCTACGAGCAGTACTTC; CDR3 protein: CASSLGLAGSYEQYF
D gene: -; clone size: -; J gene: TRBJ2-7; V gene: TRBV7-3; CDR3 length: 16; CDR3 DNA: TGTGCCAGCAGCTTAGGTAATGCTTTCCTACCGGGCGAGCAGTACTTC; CDR3 protein: CASSLGNAFLPGEQYF
D gene: TRBD2; clone size: -; J gene: TRBJ2-7; V gene: TRBV5-4; CDR3 length: 15; CDR3 DNA: TGTGCCAGCAGCTTGTCCGGGACTAGCGGGATTGGGCAGTACTTC; CDR3 protein: CASSLSGTSGIGQYF
D gene: -; clone size: -; J gene: TRBJ2-7; V gene: TRBV5-4; CDR3 length: 16; CDR3 DNA: TGTGCCAGCAGCCCCCGAGGGTCGGGGAGCTCCTACGAGCAGTACTTC; CDR3 protein: CASSPRGSGSSYEQYF
D gene: -; clone size: -; J gene: TRBJ2-7; V gene: TRBV28; CDR3 length: 14; CDR3 DNA: TGTGCCAGCAGTTCCGTGCTCGGGAGTTACGAGCAGTACTTC; CDR3 protein: CASSSVLGSYEQYF
D gene: TRBD2; clone size: -; J gene: TRBJ2-2; V gene: TRBV9; CDR3 length: 15; CDR3 DNA: TGTGCCAGCAGCGTCGCGGGAGGGGGCACCGGGGAGCTGTTTTTT; CDR3 protein: CASSVAGGGTGELFF
D gene: -; clone size: -; J gene: TRBJ2-3; V gene: TRBV30; CDR3 length: 14; CDR3 DNA: TGTGCCTGGATGGGGGGGCTAGTCGCAGATACGCAGTATTTT; CDR3 protein: CAWMGGLVADTQYF
D gene: TRBD1; clone size: -; J gene: TRBJ2-1; V gene: TRBV6-6; CDR3 length: 14; CDR3 DNA: TGTGCCAGCAGACCAGGGGGCACCTACAATGAGCAGTTCTTC; CDR3 protein: CASRPGGTYNEQFF
D gene: TRBD2; clone size: -; J gene: TRBJ2-1; V gene: TRBV7-3; CDR3 length: 15; CDR3 DNA: TGTGCCAGCAGCTCCAGCGGGGGCTCGGGGAATGAGCAGTTCTTC; CDR3 protein: CASSSSGGSGNEQFF
D gene: TRBD1; clone size: many; J gene: TRBJ1-5; V gene: TRBV6-5; CDR3 length: 13; CDR3 DNA: TGTGCCACCTCGGGACAGCAGAATCAGCCCCAGCATTTT; CDR3 protein: CATSGQQNQPQHF
D gene: -; clone size: -; J gene: TRBJ2-2; V gene: TRBV28; CDR3 length: 11; CDR3 DNA: TGTGCCAGCAGAAGAGCCGGGGAGCTGTTTTTT; CDR3 protein: CASRRAGELFF
D gene: -; clone size: -; J gene: TRBJ2-1; V gene: TRBV4-2; CDR3 length: 15; CDR3 DNA: TGTGCCAGCAGCCAAGATGCCGAGCCCAGGAATGAGCAGTTCTTC; CDR3 protein: CASSQDAEPRNEQFF
D gene: TRBD2; clone size: -; J gene: TRBJ2-1; V gene: TRBV6-5; CDR3 length: 11; CDR3 DNA: TGTGCCAGCAGTTATAGCGGGAGCGAGTTCTTC; CDR3 protein: CASSYSGSEFF
D gene: TRBD1; clone size: -; J gene: TRBJ1-1; V gene: TRBV27; CDR3 length: 15; CDR3 DNA: TGTGCCAGCAGTCGGACAGGGTCTACAAGTACTGAAGCTTTCTTT; CDR3 protein: CASSRTGSTSTEAFF
D gene: -; clone size: once; J gene: TRBJ1-1; V gene: TRBV5-4; CDR3 length: 13; CDR3 DNA: TGTGCCAGCAGCTTGGGGCGGAAAACTGAAGCTTTCTTT; CDR3 protein: CASSLGRKTEAFF
D gene: -; clone size: -; J gene: TRBJ2-1; V gene: TRBV30; CDR3 length: 13; CDR3 DNA: TGTGCCTGGAGTGTACTACTGCCCAATGAGCAGTTCTTC; CDR3 protein: CAWSVLLPNEQFF
D gene: TRBD2; clone size: -; J gene: TRBJ2-1; V gene: TRBV4-1; CDR3 length: 21; CDR3 DNA: TGCGCCAGCAGCCAAAGACCCCCGGGACTAGCGGGGGAGTCCACCTACAATGAGCAGTTCTTC; CDR3 protein: CASSQRPPGLAGESTYNEQFF
D gene: TRBD2; clone size: -; J gene: TRBJ2-1; V gene: TRBV6-4; CDR3 length: 15; CDR3 DNA: TGTGCCAGCAGTGTCGGGACTAGCGGGTCTCAGGAGCAGTTCTTC; CDR3 protein: CASSVGTSGSQEQFF
D gene: TRBD2; clone size: -; J gene: TRBJ2-1; V gene: TRBV29-1; CDR3 length: 14; CDR3 DNA: TGCAGCGTTGAGCGGGAGAGCTCCTACAATGAGCAGTTCTTC; CDR3 protein: CSVERESSYNEQFF
D gene: TRBD2; clone size: many; J gene: TRBJ2-2; V gene: TRBV6-4; CDR3 length: 14; CDR3 DNA: TGTGCCAGCACCGCGGGAGGGGACACCGGGGAGCTGTTTTTT; CDR3 protein: CASTAGGDTGELFF
D gene: -; clone size: -; J gene: TRBJ2-5; V gene: TRBV27; CDR3 length: 15; CDR3 DNA: TGTGCCAGCAGTTTAGATCCCGGGATCCAAGAGACCCAGTACTTC; CDR3 protein: CASSLDPGIQETQYF
D gene: TRBD1; clone size: -; J gene: TRBJ1-2; V gene: TRBV7-3; CDR3 length: 13; CDR3 DNA: TGTGCCAGCAGCTCAGGACAGGGGCTTGGCTACACCTTC; CDR3 protein: CASSSGQGLGYTF
D gene: -; clone size: -; J gene: TRBJ1-3; V gene: TRBV25-1; CDR3 length: 16; CDR3 DNA: TGTGCCAGCAGTGAGGGGGACAACCACTCTGGAAACACCATATATTTT; CDR3 protein: CASSEGDNHSGNTIYF
D gene: -; clone size: few; J gene: TRBJ2-7; V gene: TRBV21-1; CDR3 length: 12; CDR3 DNA: TGTGCCAGCAGGTTACCAGGGGGTAAGCAGTACTTC; CDR3 protein: CASRLPGGKQYF
D gene: -; clone size: few; J gene: TRBJ1-2; V gene: TRBV6-4; CDR3 length: 14; CDR3 DNA: TGTGCCAGCACTAAAGAAGCAGGCAGTTATGGCTACACCTTC; CDR3 protein: CASTKEAGSYGYTF
D gene: -; clone size: -; J gene: TRBJ2-2; V gene: TRBV9; CDR3 length: 19; CDR3 DNA: TGTGCCAGCGCCGCGTTGCCAGGGGGGCGCGGGGTTACGTCCGGGGAGCTGTTTTTT; CDR3 protein: CASAALPGGRGVTSGELFF
D gene: -; clone size: -; J gene: TRBJ2-6; V gene: TRBV6-5; CDR3 length: 15; CDR3 DNA: TGTGCCAGCAGTACATCAGGGGCTGGGGCCAACGTCCTGACTTTC; CDR3 protein: CASSTSGAGANVLTF
D gene: TRBD2; clone size: -; J gene: TRBJ2-1; V gene: TRBV19; CDR3 length: 17; CDR3 DNA: TGTGCCAGTAGTATTTGGGTGACGGGAGGGCCTCACAATGAGCAGTTCTTC; CDR3 protein: CASSIWVTGGPHNEQFF
D gene: -; clone size: -; J gene: TRBJ2-4; V gene: TRBV6-6; CDR3 length: 12; CDR3 DNA: TGTGCCAGCAGGAACACGGGGAACATTCAGTACTTC; CDR3 protein: CASRNTGNIQYF
D gene: -; clone size: once; J gene: TRBJ2-7; V gene: TRBV5-6; CDR3 length: 16; CDR3 DNA: TGTGCCAGCAGCTTGGTAGGACAGTCTAGCTCCTACGAGCAGTACTTC; CDR3 protein: CASSLVGQSSSYEQYF
D gene: -; clone size: few; J gene: TRBJ2-1; V gene: TRBV5-1; CDR3 length: 12; CDR3 DNA: TGCGCCAGCAGCTTGGGAGAGAATGAGCAGTTCTTC; CDR3 protein: CASSLGENEQFF
D gene: -; clone size: -; J gene: TRBJ2-5; V gene: TRBV15; CDR3 length: 13; CDR3 DNA: TGTGCCACCAGCAGTGGCGGTCGAGAGACCCAGTACTTC; CDR3 protein: CATSSGGRETQYF
D gene: -; clone size: -; J gene: TRBJ1-2; V gene: TRBV5-1; CDR3 length: 13; CDR3 DNA: TGCGCCAGCAGCTTGGGGGGCAACTATGGCTACACCTTC; CDR3 protein: CASSLGGNYGYTF
D gene: -; clone size: -; J gene: TRBJ2-7; V gene: TRBV6-5; CDR3 length: 12; CDR3 DNA: TGTGCCAGCAGCGCCCTAGGCTACGAGCAGTACTTC; CDR3 protein: CASSALGYEQYF
D gene: TRBD1; clone size: -; J gene: TRBJ1-1; V gene: TRBV19; CDR3 length: 13; CDR3 DNA: TGTGCCAGTAGAAAGGGGGCGTCCACTGAAGCTTTCTTT; CDR3 protein: CASRKGASTEAFF
D gene: -; clone size: -; J gene: TRBJ2-3; V gene: TRBV7-3; CDR3 length: 13; CDR3 DNA: TGTGCCAGCAGCTCGGGGGACACAGATACGCAGTATTTT; CDR3 protein: CASSSGDTDTQYF
D gene: -; clone size: -; J gene: TRBJ2-7; V gene: TRBV27; CDR3 length: 13; CDR3 DNA: TGTGCCAGCAGTTTCACAGGGAGATACGAGCAGTACTTC; CDR3 protein: CASSFTGRYEQYF
D gene: -; clone size: -; J gene: TRBJ1-3; V gene: TRBV7-8; CDR3 length: 19; CDR3 DNA: TGTGCCAGCAGCCCAAGCTCCAGTTGGAGCCCTACGACTGGAAACACCATATATTTT; CDR3 protein: CASSPSSSWSPTTGNTIYF
D gene: -; clone size: once; J gene: TRBJ1-6; V gene: TRBV4-3; CDR3 length: 14; CDR3 DNA: TGCGCCAGCAGCCAAGATCTCTTGAATTCACCCCTCCACTTT; CDR3 protein: CASSQDLLNSPLHF
D gene: TRBD1; clone size: -; J gene: TRBJ1-1; V gene: TRBV11-1; CDR3 length: 15; CDR3 DNA: TGTGCCAGCAGCTTACAGGACAGGGTCGGCACTGAAGCTTTCTTT; CDR3 protein: CASSLQDRVGTEAFF
D gene: TRBD1; clone size: few; J gene: TRBJ1-5; V gene: TRBV30; CDR3 length: 16; CDR3 DNA: TGTGCCTGGAGTAGAGTAGACAGGGCGAGCAATCAGCCCCAGCATTTT; CDR3 protein: CAWSRVDRASNQPQHF
D gene: TRBD1; clone size: -; J gene: TRBJ1-2; V gene: TRBV10-3; CDR3 length: 20; CDR3 DNA: TGTGCCATCAGACTACGAAGGACAGGGGGCGAATGGCCCCCTGAGGAGGGCTACACCTTC; CDR3 protein: CAIRLRRTGGEWPPEEGYTF
D gene: -; clone size: -; J gene: TRBJ1-4; V gene: TRBV9; CDR3 length: 16; CDR3 DNA: TGTGCCAGCAGCGTAGGTACGGAGACAACTAATGAAAAACTGTTTTTT; CDR3 protein: CASSVGTETTNEKLFF
D gene: -; clone size: -; J gene: TRBJ2-4; V gene: TRBV2; CDR3 length: 14; CDR3 DNA: TGTGCCAGCAGACCTAGCGCAACGTCAAACATTCAGTACTTC; CDR3 protein: CASRPSATSNIQYF
D gene: TRBD1; clone size: -; J gene: TRBJ1-4; V gene: TRBV18; CDR3 length: 14; CDR3 DNA: TGTGCCAGCTCACCCACACAGGGGGAGGAAAAACTGTTTTTT; CDR3 protein: CASSPTQGEEKLFF
D gene: -; clone size: -; J gene: TRBJ2-1; V gene: TRBV7-6; CDR3 length: 17; CDR3 DNA: TGTGCCAGCAGCTTAGGGGGGGACTGGGGCTCCTACAATGAGCAGTTCTTC; CDR3 protein: CASSLGGDWGSYNEQFF
D gene: -; clone size: -; J gene: TRBJ2-5; V gene: TRBV29-1; CDR3 length: 13; CDR3 DNA: TGCAGCGTTCCTGCGACAGGCTCGGAGACCCAGTACTTC; CDR3 protein: CSVPATGSETQYF